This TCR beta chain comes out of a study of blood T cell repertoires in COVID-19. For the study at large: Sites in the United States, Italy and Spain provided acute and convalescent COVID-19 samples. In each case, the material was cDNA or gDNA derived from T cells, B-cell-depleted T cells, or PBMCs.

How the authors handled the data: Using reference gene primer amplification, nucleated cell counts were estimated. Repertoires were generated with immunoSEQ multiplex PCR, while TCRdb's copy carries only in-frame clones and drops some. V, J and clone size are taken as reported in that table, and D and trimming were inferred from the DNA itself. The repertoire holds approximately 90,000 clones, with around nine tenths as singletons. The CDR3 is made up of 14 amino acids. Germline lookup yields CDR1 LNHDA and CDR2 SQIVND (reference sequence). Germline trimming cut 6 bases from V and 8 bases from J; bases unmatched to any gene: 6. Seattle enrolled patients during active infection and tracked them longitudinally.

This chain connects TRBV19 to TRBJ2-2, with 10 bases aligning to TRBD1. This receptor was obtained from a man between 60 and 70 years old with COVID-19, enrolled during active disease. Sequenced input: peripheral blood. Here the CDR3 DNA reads TGTGCCAGTAGCAGGGACAGGGGTTCTGGGGAGCTGTTTTTT. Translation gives CASSRDRGSGELFF.